The 21 T cell receptor beta chains below all came from one sample that was sequenced in a study of response to subunit inactivated influenza vaccine. TCRdb passed the RT-PCR reads through MiXCR, listing each CDR3 protein once. The data hold about 520,000 distinct CDR3 sequences, with about 25% observed a single time. The sequencing used CD4+ T cells sorted from PBMCs, collected around 5 days after vaccination. The receptors originated from a man aged 50-59 years who received an inactivated influenza vaccine.

This sequence joins TRBV5-6 and TRBJ2-7; D may correspond to TRBD1 or TRBD2 (5 bases each). Trimming cost V 5 bases and J 6 bases, with 21 bases left between them. The CDR3 consists of 15 residues. Per germline, CDR1 SGHDT and CDR2 YYEEEE. CDR3 sequence: CASSSPGPKRLEQYF. CDR3 in DNA: TGTGCCAGCAGTTCACCGGGACCAAAAAGGCTCGAGCAGTACTTC.

This clonotype has only a few counts. J is TRBJ2-3 and V is TRBV5-1; no reliable D call. V gave up 8 bases and J gave up 2 bases, with 18 bases separating them. The length of the CDR3 is 15 residues. Looked up from germline, CDR1 is SGHRS and CDR2 is YFSETQ. The CDR3 DNA sequence: TGCGCCAGTAGACGACGGCCAGATCCCACAGATACGCAGTATTTT. Amino acids: CASRRRPDPTDTQYF. Supplemented by reference TRBV5-1 and TRBJ2-3, the full variable domain reads KAGVTQTPRYLIKTRGQQVTLSCSPISGHRSVSWYQQTPGQGLQFLFEYFSETQRNKGNFPGRFSGRQFSNSRSEMNVSTLELGDSALYLCASRRRPDPTDTQYFGPGTRLTVL.

The CDR3 nucleotides are TGTGCCAGCAGTTCTCCTTTGTTGGCGGGAGGGGGGCAGTTCTTC. This sequence encodes CASSSPLLAGGGQFF. This chain connects TRBV6-2 or TRBV6-3 to TRBJ2-1; 9 bases agree with TRBD2. The germline gives CDR1 MNHEY, CDR2 SVGEGT. This CDR3 has 15 amino acids. V dropped 4 bases and J dropped 12; count of bases not matched to a gene: 13.

This clonotype was picked up a small number of times. V is TRBV5-5 and J is TRBJ2-3, with 8 bases matching TRBD2. CDR1 is SGHKS, CDR2 YYEKEE, per germline (reference sequence). Trimming removed 2 bases from V and 1 base from J; junction bases left unmatched: 12. There are 18 residues in the CDR3. The CDR3 bases are TGTGCCAGCAGCTTCGGTTTCGTACCGGGGGGGGGCACAGATACGCAGTATTTT. It codes for CASSFGFVPGGGTDTQYF.

The chain carries TRBV6-1 and TRBJ2-5; D might be TRBD1 (5 bases). The germline CDR1 and CDR2 sequences are MNHNS and SASEGT. The CDR3 is 14 residues long. The V end lost 7 bases, the J end lost 1 base, and 13 bases lay between the germline ends. Here the CDR3 reads CASNQGSFQETQYF. As DNA, the CDR3 is TGTGCCAGCAATCAGGGCTCCTTCCAAGAGACCCAGTACTTC.

The V gene is TRBV6-2 or TRBV6-3, the J gene TRBJ1-1, with TRBD1 matching 8 bases. CDR1 and CDR2 from the germline V gene are MNHEY and SVGEGT. There are 14 residues in the CDR3. Trimming removed 2 bases from V and 5 bases from J; junction bases left unmatched: 4. The CDR3 sequence: CASSYATGGTEAFF. The CDR3 coding sequence is TGTGCCAGCAGTTACGCCACAGGGGGGACTGAAGCTTTCTTT.

The rearrangement links TRBV7-9 to TRBJ2-3, with 9 nucleotides matching TRBD1. The V gene end was trimmed by 5 bases and the J gene end by 0 bases; junction bases not matched to a gene: 9. The CDR3 has 17 amino acids. CDR1 SEHNR and CDR2 FQNEAQ come from the germline V gene (reference sequence). The CDR3 loop is CASSQLPGQGSTDTQYF. The CDR3 DNA follows: TGTGCCAGCAGCCAACTACCGGGACAGGGCAGCACAGATACGCAGTATTTT.

The rearrangement links TRBV4-2 to TRBJ2-2; 8 bases fit TRBD1. The CDR3 consists of 16 residues. The V gene's germline CDR1 is LGHNA and CDR2 YNFKEQ. J gave up 8 bases and V 0 bases, and 8 bases lay outside the gene matches. The CDR3 protein is CASSQEGQEVGGELFF. The CDR3 coding sequence is TGTGCCAGCAGCCAAGAGGGACAGGAAGTTGGTGGGGAGCTGTTTTTT.

A few counts support this clonotype. V usage is TRBV5-1 and J usage is TRBJ2-1; weak D call: TRBD1 (6 bases). Between the trimmed V and J ends, which lost 0 bases and 4 bases, there was a span of 11 bases. This CDR3 has 15 amino acids. CDR1 is SGHRS and CDR2 is YFSETQ in the germline V gene. The DNA of the CDR3 is TGCGCCAGCAGCTTGGCGGGACACCTATACAATGAGCAGTTCTTC. Protein product: CASSLAGHLYNEQFF.

This clonotype came up a few times. The CDR3 nucleotides read TGTGCCACCAGCACTGGGGCCCAGGGGAAAACTGAAGCTTTCTTT. Protein product: CATSTGAQGKTEAFF. This chain uses TRBV15 with TRBJ1-1, with D maybe TRBD1 (6 bases). Germline values: CDR1 LNHNV, CDR2 YYDKDF (reference sequence). The CDR3 spans 15 residues. V lost 4 bases, J lost 5 bases, and 17 bases lay in between.

This clonotype was seen only once. The chain joins TRBV12-3 or TRBV12-4 to TRBJ2-2, with no clear D. Between the trimmed V and J ends, which lost 3 bases and 7 bases, there was a span of 15 bases. The length of the CDR3 is 15 residues. This chain's CDR3 is CASSFETPPFGELFF. For the CDR3, the DNA is TGTGCCAGCAGTTTTGAGACACCTCCTTTCGGGGAGCTGTTTTTT.

The V call is TRBV27, the J call TRBJ1-6, with TRBD1 matching 8 bases. The CDR3 extends over 15 amino acids. J lost 8 bases, V lost 3 bases, and 6 bases had no gene match. In germline, CDR1 is MNHEY, CDR2 SMNVEV (reference sequence). Here the CDR3 reads CASSFYGQGYSPLHF. Written as DNA, the CDR3 is TGTGCCAGCAGTTTCTATGGACAGGGCTATTCACCCCTCCACTTT.

The V call is TRBV4-3, the J call TRBJ2-4; D possibly matches TRBD1 or TRBD2 (5 bases each). Germline V gives CDR1 LGHNA, CDR2 YSLEER. Trimming left V 0 bases short and J 5 bases short, with 14 bases between. The CDR3 has 16 amino acids. The CDR3 DNA is TGCGCCAGCAGCCAAGATTTACGGGGCGGCCAAAACATTCAGTACTTC. It encodes CASSQDLRGGQNIQYF.

The rearrangement joins TRBV29-1 to TRBJ1-2; D not certain. In germline, CDR1 is SQVTM, CDR2 ANQGSEA. The germline V and J ends were trimmed by 5 bases and 1 base, with 14 bases remaining between them. The CDR3 consists of 14 residues. DNA of the CDR3: TGCAGCGTTTCCCCCGGAGGCAGTAACTATGGCTACACCTTC. This gives the protein CSVSPGGSNYGYTF. The entire variable domain, with the rest obtained from reference TRBV29-1 and TRBJ1-2, is as follows: SAVISQKPSRDICQRGTSLTIQCQVDSQVTMMFWYRQQPGQSLTLIATANQGSEATYESGFVIDKFPISRPNLTFSTLTVSNMSPEDSSIYLCSVSPGGSNYGYTFGSGTRLTVV.

The genes are TRBV7-2 and TRBJ2-2; D is unclear. This CDR3 has 15 amino acids. V dropped 2 bases and J dropped 1 base, with 8 bases sitting between them. CDR1 is SGHTA, CDR2 FQGNSA, per germline. The CDR3 region has the DNA TGTGCCAGCAGCTTAAGGTCTTTGAACACCGGGGAGCTGTTTTTT. Translation gives CASSLRSLNTGELFF.

The chain joins TRBV11-3 to TRBJ2-4; the D is unclear. Germline V gene sequence: CDR1 SGHNT, CDR2 YENEEA. The V gene lost 6 bases and the J gene lost 3 bases, with 21 bases spanning the gap. The CDR3 covers 17 residues. The DNA for the CDR3 is TGTGCCAGCAGGGTTGCATTGGAAAGACCGCACAAAAACATTCAGTACTTC. This encodes CASRVALERPHKNIQYF.

The chain carries TRBV6-1 and TRBJ2-1, with D uncertain. Germline CDR1 and CDR2: MNHNS and SASEGT. V lost 3 bases and J 0 bases, leaving 9 bases between the germline ends. The CDR3 has 15 amino acids. CDR3 amino acids: CASSDVGSSYNEQFF. CDR3 nucleotides: TGTGCCAGCAGTGATGTCGGCAGCTCCTACAATGAGCAGTTCTTC.

J is TRBJ2-5 and V is TRBV7-9, with D unresolved. This CDR3 has 13 amino acids. V was shortened by 7 bases and J by 5 bases, with 14 bases between the two germline ends. In germline, CDR1 is SEHNR, CDR2 FQNEAQ (reference sequence). CDR3 coding DNA: TGTGCCAGCACCGCCCGGGTGCTGGAGACCCAGTACTTC. Translation gives CASTARVLETQYF.

The gene calls are TRBV24-1 and TRBJ2-7, with D tentatively TRBD1 (5 bases). The V gene's germline CDR1 is KGHDR and CDR2 SFDVKD. The CDR3 spans 13 residues. V gave up 5 bases and J gave up 6 bases, with 13 bases separating them. CDR3 sequence reads: CATSGGRAGEQYF. The CDR3 DNA reads as TGTGCCACCAGTGGGGGCAGGGCCGGCGAGCAGTACTTC.

This clonotype has more than one count but fewer than ten. The gene calls are TRBV18 and TRBJ1-5; 8 nucleotides align to TRBD1. V lost 3 bases to trimming and J lost 0 bases; unmatched junction nucleotides: 4. CDR3 length equals 16 residues. Germline V CDR1 and CDR2: KGHSH, LQKENI. The CDR3 DNA follows: TGTGCCAGCTCACCGGGGACAGGTAGTAGCAATCAGCCCCAGCATTTT. It codes for CASSPGTGSSNQPQHF.

V and J are TRBV29-1 and TRBJ2-7; 9 nucleotides line up with TRBD1. The germline V gene encodes CDR1 SQVTM and CDR2 ANQGSEA. V was clipped by 1 base and J by 2 bases; unmatched bases: 9. The CDR3 is 16 amino acids. As DNA, the CDR3 is TGCAGCGTTGAAGCTCCGCCCGGGACAGGGACCTACGAGCAGTACTTC. The encoded protein is CSVEAPPGTGTYEQYF.